The present entry profiles one TCR beta chain with its context. Original methodology: For nucleated cells, counts were estimated from reference gene primer amplification. The table came from immunoSEQ multiplex PCR; TCRdb's copy has only in-frame clones and leaves some out. V and J calls and clone size are copied from that table; D and trimming were computed from the DNA. This sample has some 150,000 clones, with approximately 90% found just once. This sample was included in a study of blood T cell repertoires in COVID-19. Study at large: There were acute and convalescent COVID-19 samples, and they came from the United States, Italy and Spain. From T cells, B-cell-depleted T cells, or PBMCs came the material, which was cDNA or gDNA.

Germline V lookup: CDR1 SGHAT, CDR2 FQNNGV. Trimming took 1 base from V and 2 from J, leaving 9 bases between them. This CDR3 comprises 15 residues. The sequence was collected from a woman older than 75 with acute or convalescent COVID-19. The V and J genes are TRBV11-2 and TRBJ1-3; D call uncertain. Sequencing was done on a sample of peripheral blood. The CDR3 DNA follows: TGTGCCAGCAGCTTAGGTCCCGGGGCTGGAAACACCATATATTTT. Translated: CASSLGPGAGNTIYF.